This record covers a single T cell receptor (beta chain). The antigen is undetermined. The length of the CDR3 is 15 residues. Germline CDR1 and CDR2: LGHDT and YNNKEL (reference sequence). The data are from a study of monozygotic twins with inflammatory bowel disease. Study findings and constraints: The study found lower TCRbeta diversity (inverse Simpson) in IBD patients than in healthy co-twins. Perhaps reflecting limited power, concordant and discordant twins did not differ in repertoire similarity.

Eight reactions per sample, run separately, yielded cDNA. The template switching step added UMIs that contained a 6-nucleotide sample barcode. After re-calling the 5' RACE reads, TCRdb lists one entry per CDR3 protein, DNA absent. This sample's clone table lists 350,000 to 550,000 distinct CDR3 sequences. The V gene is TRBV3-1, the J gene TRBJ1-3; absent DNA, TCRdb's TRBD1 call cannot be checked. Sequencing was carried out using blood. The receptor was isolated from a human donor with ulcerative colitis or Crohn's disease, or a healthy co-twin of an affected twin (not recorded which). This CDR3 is CASSQGQVSGNTIYF.